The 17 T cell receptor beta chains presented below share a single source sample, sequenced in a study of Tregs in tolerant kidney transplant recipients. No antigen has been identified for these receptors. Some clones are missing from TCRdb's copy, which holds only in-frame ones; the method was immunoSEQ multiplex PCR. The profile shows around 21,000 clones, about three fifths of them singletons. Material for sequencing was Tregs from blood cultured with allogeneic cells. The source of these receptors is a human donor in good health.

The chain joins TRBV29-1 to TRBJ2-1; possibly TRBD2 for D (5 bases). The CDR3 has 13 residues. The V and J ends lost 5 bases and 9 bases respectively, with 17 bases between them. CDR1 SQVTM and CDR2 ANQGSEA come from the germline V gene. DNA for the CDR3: TGCAGCGTTCGGACTTCTGGCCGGGGTGAGCAGTTCTTC. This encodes CSVRTSGRGEQFF.

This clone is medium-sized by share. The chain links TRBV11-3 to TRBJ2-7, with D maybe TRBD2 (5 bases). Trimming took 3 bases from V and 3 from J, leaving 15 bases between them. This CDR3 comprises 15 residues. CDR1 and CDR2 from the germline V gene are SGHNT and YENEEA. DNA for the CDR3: TGTGCCAGCAGCTTCCTTACTAGAGAATTCTACGAGCAGTACTTC. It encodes CASSFLTREFYEQYF.

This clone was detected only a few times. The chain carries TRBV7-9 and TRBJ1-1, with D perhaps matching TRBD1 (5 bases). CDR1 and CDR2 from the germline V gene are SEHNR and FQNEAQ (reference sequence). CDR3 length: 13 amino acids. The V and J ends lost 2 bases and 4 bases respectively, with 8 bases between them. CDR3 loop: CASSLQGPTEAFF. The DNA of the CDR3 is TGTGCCAGCAGCTTACAGGGACCCACTGAAGCTTTCTTT.

CDR3 coding DNA: TGTGCCAGCTCGGACACCCCGAACTATGGCTACACCTTC. Translated, it gives CASSDTPNYGYTF. The chain has TRBV27 and TRBJ1-2; maybe TRBD1 (5 bases). This CDR3 is 13 amino acids long. The germline V gene encodes CDR1 MNHEY and CDR2 SMNVEV (reference sequence). V lost 8 bases and J 2 bases, leaving 12 bases between the germline ends.

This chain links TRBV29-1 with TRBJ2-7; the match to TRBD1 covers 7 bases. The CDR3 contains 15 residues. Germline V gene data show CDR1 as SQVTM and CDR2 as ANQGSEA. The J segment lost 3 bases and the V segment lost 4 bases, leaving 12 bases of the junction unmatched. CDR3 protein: CSVASRGTPFYEQYF. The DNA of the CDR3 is TGCAGCGTTGCCTCCAGGGGGACACCTTTCTACGAGCAGTACTTC.

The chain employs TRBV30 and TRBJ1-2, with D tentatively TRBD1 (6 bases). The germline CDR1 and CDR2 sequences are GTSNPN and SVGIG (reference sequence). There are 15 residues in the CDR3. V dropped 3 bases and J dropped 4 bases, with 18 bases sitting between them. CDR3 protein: CAWRTQGLTSYGYTF. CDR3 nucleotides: TGTGCCTGGAGGACACAGGGCTTAACTTCCTATGGCTACACCTTC.

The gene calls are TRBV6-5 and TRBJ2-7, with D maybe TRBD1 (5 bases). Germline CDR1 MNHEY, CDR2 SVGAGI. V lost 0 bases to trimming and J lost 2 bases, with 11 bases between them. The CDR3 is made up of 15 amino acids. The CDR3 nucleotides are TGTGCCAGCAGTTACTCGGGGCTGCGGACCTACGAGCAGTACTTC. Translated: CASSYSGLRTYEQYF.

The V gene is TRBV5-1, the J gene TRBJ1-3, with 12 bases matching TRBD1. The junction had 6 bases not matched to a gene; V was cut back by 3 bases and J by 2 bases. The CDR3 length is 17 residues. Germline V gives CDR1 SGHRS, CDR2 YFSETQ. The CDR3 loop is CASSSTRDRGPGNTIYF. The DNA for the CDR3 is TGCGCCAGCAGCTCAACCCGGGACAGGGGGCCTGGAAACACCATATATTTT.

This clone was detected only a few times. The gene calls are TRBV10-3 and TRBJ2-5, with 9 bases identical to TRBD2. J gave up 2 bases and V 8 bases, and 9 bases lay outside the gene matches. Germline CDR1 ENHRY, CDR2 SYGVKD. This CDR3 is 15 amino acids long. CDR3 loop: CAIGGGGALQETQYF. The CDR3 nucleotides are TGTGCCATCGGAGGCGGGGGGGCCCTGCAAGAGACCCAGTACTTC.

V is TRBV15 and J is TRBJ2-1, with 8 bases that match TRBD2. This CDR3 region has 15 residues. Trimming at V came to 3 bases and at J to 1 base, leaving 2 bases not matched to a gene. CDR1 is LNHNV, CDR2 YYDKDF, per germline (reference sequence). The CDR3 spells CATSSTSGSYNEQFF. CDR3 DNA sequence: TGTGCCACCAGCAGTACTAGCGGATCCTACAATGAGCAGTTCTTC.

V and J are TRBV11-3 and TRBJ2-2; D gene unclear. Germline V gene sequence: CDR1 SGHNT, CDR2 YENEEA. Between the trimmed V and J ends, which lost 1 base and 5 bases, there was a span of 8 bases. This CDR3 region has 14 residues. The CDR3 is CASSLVMGTGELFF. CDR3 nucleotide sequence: TGTGCCAGCAGCTTAGTGATGGGGACCGGGGAGCTGTTTTTT.

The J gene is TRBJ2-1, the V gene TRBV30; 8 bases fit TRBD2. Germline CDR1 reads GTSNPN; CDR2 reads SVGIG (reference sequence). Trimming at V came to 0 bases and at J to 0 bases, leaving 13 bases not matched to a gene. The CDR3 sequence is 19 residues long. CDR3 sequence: CAWSVLGAGGLSSYNEQFF. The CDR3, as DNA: TGTGCCTGGAGTGTCCTGGGGGCGGGGGGCTTGAGCTCCTACAATGAGCAGTTCTTC. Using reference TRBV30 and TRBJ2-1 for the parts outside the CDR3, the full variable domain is SQTIHQWPATLVQPVGSPLSLECTVEGTSNPNLYWYRQAAGRGLQLLFYSVGIGQISSEVPQNLSASRPQDRQFILSSKKLLLSDSGFYLCAWSVLGAGGLSSYNEQFFGPGTRLTVL.

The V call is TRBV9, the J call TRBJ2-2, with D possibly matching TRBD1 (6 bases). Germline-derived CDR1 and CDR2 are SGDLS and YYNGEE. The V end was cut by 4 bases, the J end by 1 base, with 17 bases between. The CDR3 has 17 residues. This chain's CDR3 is CASSPTLGHKNTGELFF. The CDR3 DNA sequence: TGTGCCAGCAGCCCGACTTTGGGACACAAGAACACCGGGGAGCTGTTTTTT. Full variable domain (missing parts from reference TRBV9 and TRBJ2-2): DSGVTQTPKHLITATGQRVTLRCSPRSGDLSVYWYQQSLDQGLQFLIQYYNGEERAKGNILERFSAQQFPDLHSELNLSSLELGDSALYFCASSPTLGHKNTGELFFGEGSRLTVL.

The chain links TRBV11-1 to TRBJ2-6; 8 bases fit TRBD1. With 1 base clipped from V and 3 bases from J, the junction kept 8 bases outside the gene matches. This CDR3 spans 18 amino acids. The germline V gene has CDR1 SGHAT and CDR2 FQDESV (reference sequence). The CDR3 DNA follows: TGTGCCAGCAGCTTAGAGCGGACAGGGTTGAGTGGGGCCAACGTCCTGACTTTC. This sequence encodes CASSLERTGLSGANVLTF. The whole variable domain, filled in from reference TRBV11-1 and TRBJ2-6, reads EAEVAQSPRYKITEKSQAVAFWCDPISGHATLYWYRQILGQGPELLVQFQDESVVDDSQLPKDRFSAERLKGVDSTLKIQPAELGDSAMYLCASSLERTGLSGANVLTFGAGSRLTVL.

CDR3 nucleotide sequence: TGTGCCAGCAGGGCCTCCTACGAGCAGTACTTC. Encoded protein: CASRASYEQYF. The chain couples TRBV6-1 to TRBJ2-7; D uncertain. Germline values: CDR1 MNHNS, CDR2 SASEGT. V gave up 6 bases and J gave up 0 bases, with 3 bases separating them. This CDR3 comprises 11 residues.

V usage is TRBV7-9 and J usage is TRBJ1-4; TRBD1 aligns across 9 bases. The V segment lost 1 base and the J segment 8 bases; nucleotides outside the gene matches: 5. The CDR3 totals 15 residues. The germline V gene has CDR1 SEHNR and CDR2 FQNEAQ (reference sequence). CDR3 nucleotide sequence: TGTGCCAGCAGCTTAGGCGGGACAGGGAGCGAAAAACTGTTTTTT. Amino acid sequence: CASSLGGTGSEKLFF.

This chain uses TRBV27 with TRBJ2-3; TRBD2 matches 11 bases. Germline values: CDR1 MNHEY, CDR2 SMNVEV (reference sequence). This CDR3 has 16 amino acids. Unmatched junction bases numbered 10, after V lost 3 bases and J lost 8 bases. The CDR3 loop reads CASSLSSGGARGTQYF. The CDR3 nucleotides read TGTGCCAGCAGTTTGAGTAGCGGGGGGGCTCGGGGTACGCAGTATTTT.